Listed below are T cell receptor beta chains from one sample, sequenced in a study of radiation and T cells in renal cell carcinoma. Sequencing was performed with immunoSEQ multiplex PCR; in TCRdb, only in-frame clones are kept and a portion is missing. The sample has 120,000 or so clones, roughly four fifths seen once. Sequencing was performed on blood, taken from a patient whose treatment included radiotherapy and nephrectomy. All receptors come from a man aged 45 to 65 with renal cell carcinoma. Each CDR3 is given with its conserved first and last residue. The order of the fields is CDR3 protein, V gene, clone size, J gene, D gene. D genes are given only for firm matches. Clone size is not always given. Where it is, it says once, few, many or a class for expanded clones.

CASSQVEKKINGYTF TRBV4-2 NA TRBJ1-2 NA
CASSIPSRGNEQFF TRBV19 NA TRBJ2-1 TRBD1
CASSVDSLTDTQYF TRBV6-1 NA TRBJ2-3 NA
CASSPPGGAPYEQYF TRBV18 NA TRBJ2-7 NA
CASSLQPATNEKLFF TRBV5-5 NA TRBJ1-4 NA
CASSYRFQSGNTIYF TRBV6-5 once TRBJ1-3 NA
CASSLASNQETQYF TRBV5-1 NA TRBJ2-5 NA
CASSHPSKHEQYF TRBV6-5 NA TRBJ2-7 NA
CASSPGQGPGELFF TRBV18 NA TRBJ2-2 TRBD1
CASSPMMGAAYLSNQPQHF TRBV7-6 once TRBJ1-5 NA
CASSSTSGGSYNEQFF TRBV2 NA TRBJ2-1 TRBD2
CASRGSGGPYEQYF TRBV2 few TRBJ2-7 TRBD2
CASGFNPGLAGVNEQFF TRBV12-5 few TRBJ2-1 TRBD2
CASRPGQGYGYTF TRBV28 few TRBJ1-2 TRBD1
CASSLGTQGYSPLHF TRBV5-1 few TRBJ1-6 NA
CASGDLTDSIQYF TRBV14 once TRBJ2-4 NA
CASSPRTASYEQYF TRBV13 NA TRBJ2-7 NA
CASSLIGTGATGELFF TRBV5-1 NA TRBJ2-2 TRBD1
CASSQELGASSSEQYF TRBV4-1 NA TRBJ2-7 NA
CASTPVQGSYEQYF TRBV6-5 NA TRBJ2-7 NA
CASSAEYNEQFF TRBV9 many TRBJ2-1 NA
CASSRTGGVQETQYF TRBV5-1 NA TRBJ2-5 TRBD1
CACHARAGSQETQYF TRBV30 NA TRBJ2-5 NA
CASSPNLGGHGYTF TRBV18 NA TRBJ1-2 NA
CASQTPGTGELFF TRBV28 NA TRBJ2-2 NA
CSAQVNYGYTF TRBV29-1 NA TRBJ1-2 NA
CAWRRQGNTEAFF TRBV30 NA TRBJ1-1 NA
CASSVRPSTDTQYF TRBV9 few TRBJ2-3 NA
CASSLSVGQGGEKLFF TRBV27 NA TRBJ1-4 TRBD1
CASSGDYGEAFF TRBV18 NA TRBJ1-1 NA
CASSIREGPGNQPQHF TRBV19 NA TRBJ1-5 NA
CASRSTGGILQFF TRBV5-1 once TRBJ2-1 TRBD1
CAIRAGGPYNEQFF TRBV10-3 NA TRBJ2-1 TRBD2
CASTPGGGAYNEQFF TRBV2 NA TRBJ2-1 NA
CASSEGRGQYYGYTF TRBV6-1 NA TRBJ1-2 TRBD1
CAISEMASAPSRETQYF TRBV10-3 NA TRBJ2-5 NA
CASSPAGQGYTEAFF TRBV4-1 NA TRBJ1-1 TRBD1
CASSSEYTEAFF TRBV6-5 once TRBJ1-1 NA
CASSQGLAEPHEQYF TRBV4-2 NA TRBJ2-7 TRBD2